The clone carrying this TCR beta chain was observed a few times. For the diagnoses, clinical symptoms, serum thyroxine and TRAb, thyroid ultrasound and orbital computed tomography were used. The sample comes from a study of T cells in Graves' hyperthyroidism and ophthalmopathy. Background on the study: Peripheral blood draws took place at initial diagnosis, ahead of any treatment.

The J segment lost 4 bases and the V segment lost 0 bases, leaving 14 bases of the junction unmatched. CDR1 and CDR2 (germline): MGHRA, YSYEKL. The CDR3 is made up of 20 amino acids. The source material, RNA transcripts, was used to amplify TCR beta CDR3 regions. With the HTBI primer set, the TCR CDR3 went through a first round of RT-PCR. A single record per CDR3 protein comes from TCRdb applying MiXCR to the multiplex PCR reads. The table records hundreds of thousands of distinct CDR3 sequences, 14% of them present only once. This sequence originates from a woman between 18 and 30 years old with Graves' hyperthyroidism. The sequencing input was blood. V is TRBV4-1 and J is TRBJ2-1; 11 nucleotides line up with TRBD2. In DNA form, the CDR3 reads TGCGCCAGCAGCCAAGATCCGCCTAGGGCTAGCGGGAGGATGTACAATGAGCAGTTCTTC. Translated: CASSQDPPRASGRMYNEQFF.